This T cell receptor beta chain was recovered during a study of shared clonotypes between healthy human individuals. Genomic DNA per cell subset filled all wells of several immunoSEQ plates. As processed by the authors: Junction-only immunoSEQ sequences carried no quality scores, so filtering differed. Sequencing used immunoSEQ multiplex PCR; TCRdb keeps in-frame clones, though not all of them. V, J and clone size were drawn from that table, and D and trimming were deduced from the DNA. In the table there are about 510,000 clones, about four fifths of which are singletons. Regarding this clone: Its antigen is still unknown. At one boundary the junction diverges from the germline segment, which might be a read error.

CDR1 is MRHNA and CDR2 is SNTAGT in the germline V gene. CDR3 length: 13 residues. Overall study findings and caveats: Few donors limited the genetic and exposure-history diversity represented.

Sequencing was carried out using PBMCs. The gene calls are TRBV6-4 and TRBJ2-7; 12 positions agree with TRBD1. The sequence was obtained from a woman between 35 and 50 years old in good health. Some clones in this sample may be carry-over from other donors' samples. CDR3 residues: CASRGTGGRAVDF. The CDR3 coding sequence is TGTGCCAGCAGAGGGACAGGGGGCAGGGCGGTGGACTTC.